These 14 T cell receptor beta chains were all obtained from the same sample, sequenced in a study of cytomegalovirus exposure and HLA in healthy donors. The primer mix had 60 Vbeta and 13 Jbeta primers. TCRdb's table, derived via immunoSEQ multiplex PCR, lists solely in-frame clones and lacks some. This sample has 100,000 to 130,000 clones, with around 74% found just once. The sample was PBMCs. These receptors were collected from a woman aged 35 to 49 in good health and CMV-seropositive.

The V call is TRBV19, the J call TRBJ1-1; D remains ambiguous. Germline assignment: CDR1 LNHDA and CDR2 SQIVND (reference sequence). V was pared by 3 bases and J by 3 bases, with 8 bases between. CDR3 length: 13 amino acids. The CDR3 sequence: CASSINLYTEAFF. The CDR3 nucleotides read TGTGCCAGTAGTATTAATTTGTACACTGAAGCTTTCTTT.

This clone has just a few counts. The V gene is TRBV5-1, the J gene TRBJ2-2, with a tentative D call TRBD1 (5 bases). Trimming stripped 5 bases from V and 5 bases from J, with 10 bases between. The CDR3 extends over 13 amino acids. The V gene's germline CDR1 is SGHRS and CDR2 YFSETQ. Here the CDR3 DNA reads TGCGCCAGCAGTCCGTCAGGGACCGGGGAGCTGTTTTTT. Translated, it gives CASSPSGTGELFF.

The rearrangement joins TRBV6-6 to TRBJ2-7; D possibly corresponds to TRBD1 (6 bases). V gave up 4 bases and J gave up 4 bases, with 17 bases separating them. This CDR3 contains 15 residues. Germline V gene sequence: CDR1 MNHNY, CDR2 SVGAGI (reference sequence). The CDR3 region has the DNA TGTGCCAGCAGTTTCCCACAGGGAAACCAATACGAGCAGTACTTC. Translated: CASSFPQGNQYEQYF.

The chain couples TRBV28 to TRBJ2-7; TRBD2 might be the D (6 bases). The CDR3 sequence is 14 residues long. Trimming removed 6 bases from V and 3 bases from J, with 15 bases in between. Germline CDR1 MDHEN, CDR2 SYDVKM. In DNA, the CDR3 is TGTGCCAGCAGCCCGTCTCGGGGGATCTACGAGCAGTACTTC. Translated, it gives CASSPSRGIYEQYF.

The chain is built from TRBV6-6 and TRBJ1-1, with 7 nucleotides matching TRBD1. Unmatched junction bases numbered 8, after V lost 3 bases and J lost 7 bases. From germline, CDR1 is MNHNY and CDR2 SVGAGI (reference sequence). The CDR3 is made up of 14 amino acids. CDR3 region: CASSYSDREVEAFF. In nucleotides, the CDR3 is TGTGCCAGCAGTTATTCCGACAGGGAGGTTGAAGCTTTCTTT.

J is TRBJ1-4 and V is TRBV5-4; D is possibly TRBD1 (5 bases). This CDR3 contains 15 residues. Germline-derived CDR1 and CDR2 are SGHNT and YYREEE (reference sequence). The germline V and J ends were trimmed by 3 bases and 4 bases, with 13 bases remaining between them. CDR3 amino acids: CASSSGLASNEKLFF. The CDR3, as DNA: TGTGCCAGCAGCTCGGGACTCGCCAGTAATGAAAAACTGTTTTTT. The full variable domain, completed using reference TRBV5-4 and TRBJ1-4, is ETGVTQSPTHLIKTRGQQVTLRCSSQSGHNTVSWYQQALGQGPQFIFQYYREEENGRGNFPPRFSGLQFPNYSSELNVNALELDDSALYLCASSSGLASNEKLFFGSGTQLSVL.

This sequence joins TRBV4-1 and TRBJ1-2, with D tentatively TRBD1 (5 bases). The CDR3 runs to 14 residues. The V and J ends lost 0 bases and 1 base respectively, with 6 bases between them. In germline, CDR1 is MGHRA, CDR2 YSYEKL. For the CDR3, the DNA is TGCGCCAGCAGCCAAGAAGGACATAACTATGGCTACACCTTC. Its translation: CASSQEGHNYGYTF.

The chain uses TRBV11-2 and TRBJ1-3; D not certain. CDR1 and CDR2 (germline): SGHAT, FQNNGV. V lost 4 bases to trimming and J lost 9 bases, with 13 bases between them. CDR3 length equals 13 residues. The DNA for the CDR3 is TGTGCCAGCAGCTCTAGGCCCGAAGGCACCATATATTTT. This sequence encodes CASSSRPEGTIYF.

CDR3 sequence: CASSSLRQGWGPLHF. CDR3 nucleotide sequence: TGTGCCAGCAGTTCCCTCAGACAGGGCTGGGGGCCCCTCCACTTT. The rearrangement joins TRBV6-1 to TRBJ1-6, with 7 bases identical to TRBD1. V shed 5 bases, J shed 13 bases, and the junction held 14 bases outside the gene matches. The germline V gene encodes CDR1 MNHNS and CDR2 SASEGT. CDR3 length: 15 amino acids.

The V gene is TRBV14, the J gene TRBJ1-2; D may be TRBD1 (5 bases). Trimming removed 4 bases at V and 1 base at J, with 16 bases between. CDR1 and CDR2 (germline): SGHDN, FVKESK. CDR3 length: 16 residues. This CDR3 is CASSLTPRGGNYGYTF. CDR3 sequence (DNA): TGTGCCAGCAGCCTTACCCCAAGGGGAGGTAACTATGGCTACACCTTC.

The chain couples TRBV29-1 to TRBJ1-2; TRBD1 might be the D (6 bases). With 2 bases removed from V and 0 bases from J, the gap between germline ends came to 7 bases. Per germline, CDR1 SQVTM and CDR2 ANQGSEA. The CDR3 runs to 13 residues. The CDR3 reads CSVEPGANYGYTF. The DNA of the CDR3 is TGCAGCGTTGAACCAGGGGCTAACTATGGCTACACCTTC. Supplemented by reference TRBV29-1 and TRBJ1-2, the full variable domain reads SAVISQKPSRDICQRGTSLTIQCQVDSQVTMMFWYRQQPGQSLTLIATANQGSEATYESGFVIDKFPISRPNLTFSTLTVSNMSPEDSSIYLCSVEPGANYGYTFGSGTRLTVV.

The CDR3 nucleotides are TGTGCCAGCAGCGTTTCATCGGGAAGCCAAGAGACCCAGTACTTC. It is translated as CASSVSSGSQETQYF. The rearrangement links TRBV9 to TRBJ2-5; D may be TRBD2 (5 bases). This CDR3 region has 15 residues. Germline lookup yields CDR1 SGDLS and CDR2 YYNGEE. Trimming took 2 bases from V and 1 from J, leaving 12 bases between them. The full variable domain, with the rest looked up from reference TRBV9 and TRBJ2-5, is DSGVTQTPKHLITATGQRVTLRCSPRSGDLSVYWYQQSLDQGLQFLIQYYNGEERAKGNILERFSAQQFPDLHSELNLSSLELGDSALYFCASSVSSGSQETQYFGPGTRLLVL.

The chain employs TRBV30 and TRBJ1-6; D is possibly TRBD1 (5 bases). V lost 1 base and J lost 9, with 10 bases in between. The CDR3 contains 13 residues. Germline V lookup: CDR1 GTSNPN, CDR2 SVGIG (reference sequence). The CDR3 reads CAWSGTLSSPLHF. The CDR3, as DNA: TGTGCCTGGAGTGGGACATTAAGTTCACCCCTCCACTTT.

The V gene is TRBV2, the J gene TRBJ1-1; 7 bases align to TRBD1. CDR3 length: 15 amino acids. With 1 base clipped from V and 2 bases from J, the junction kept 4 bases outside the gene matches. Germline loops: CDR1 SNHLY, CDR2 FYNNEI. The CDR3 DNA follows: TGTGCCAGCAGTGAAGGGGGGACAGCAAACACTGAAGCTTTCTTT. As protein: CASSEGGTANTEAFF. The whole variable domain, remainder taken from reference TRBV2 and TRBJ1-1, is EPEVTQTPSHQVTQMGQEVILRCVPISNHLYFYWYRQILGQKVEFLVSFYNNEISEKSEIFDDQFSVERPDGSNFTLKIRSTKLEDSAMYFCASSEGGTANTEAFFGQGTRLTVV.